This T cell receptor (beta chain) was obtained from a study of beta chain features in type 1 diabetes. General observations from the study: Insertions at VDJ junctions were less frequent in type 1 diabetes patients. These patients also deleted more nucleotides at the same junctions.

Each population that was sorted was more than 95% pure. This clone appeared a few times. Its antigen is undetermined. As every portion of the isolated RNA was reverse transcribed, the sequencing read expressed TCRB transcripts. Average reads for naive, central memory and regulatory T cell samples were about 3.57 million. This table comes from immunoSEQ multiplex PCR, and its TCRdb copy is limited to in-frame clones, with some not included. The table records under 400,000 clones, about 20% of them present only once. The sample was naive CD4+ T cells from blood. The TCR comes from a woman younger than 35 in good health.

This CDR3 reads CASSHGHNTGELFF. The CDR3, as DNA: TGCGCCAGCAGCCACGGACATAACACCGGGGAGCTGTTTTTT. The chain recombines TRBV4-3 with TRBJ2-2; possible D gene TRBD1, 5 bases. The CDR3 runs to 14 residues. Trimming pared 3 bases from V and 2 bases from J, leaving 7 bases between. Germline V gene data show CDR1 as LGHNA and CDR2 as YSLEER.